This TCR beta chain originates from a study of blood T cell repertoires in COVID-19. Trimming pared 6 bases from V and 4 bases from J, leaving 15 bases between. CDR1 and CDR2 (germline): MNHEY, SVGAGI. The CDR3 is made up of 15 amino acids. As processed by the authors: Estimates of nucleated cell counts were drawn from the amplification of reference gene primers. Data came from immunoSEQ multiplex PCR; TCRdb stores just in-frame clones and leaves some out. V, J and clone size are taken as reported in that table, and D and trimming were inferred from the DNA itself. This table holds 120,000 or so clones, 87% found once.

This clonotype was obtained from a human donor in a cohort sampled during active COVID-19. This chain joins TRBV6-5 and TRBJ1-4, with a tentative D call TRBD1 (5 bases). Sequenced: peripheral blood. As DNA, the CDR3 is TGTGCCAGCAGCCCCGGGGGAAAACTTAATGAAAAACTGTTTTTT. Protein sequence: CASSPGGKLNEKLFF.